Here is one T cell receptor beta chain with its context. As yet, its antigen is unknown. The data derive from a study of identical twins. Whole-study findings and limits: Reduced insertions were recorded for abundant cord blood beta clonotypes, with no such pattern in memory repertoires. Sequences that were out-of-frame, alpha and twin-shared displayed an excess of low generation probability.

V trimming: 7 bases; J trimming: 1 base; junction bases outside the gene matches: 3. Germline values: CDR1 WSHSY, CDR2 SAAADI. There are 15 residues in the CDR3. A universal primer site arose from template switching, and cDNA bore unique molecular identifiers. A single record per CDR3 protein comes from TCRdb applying MiXCR to the 5' RACE reads. In the table there are approximately 500,000 distinct CDR3 sequences, 20% to 25% of which are singletons. These records were also assigned to another study, of T cells expressing NK-cell markers. That study reports: Beta-chain profiling covered CD3+CD56+NKG2C+, CD3+CD56+NKG2C- and CD3+CD56-NKG2C+ sorted subsets.

The V gene is TRBV10-2, the J gene TRBJ2-2; 10 bases map to TRBD1. Material: CD4+ T cells sorted from blood. The source of this sequence is a woman aged 18 to 35 in good health. The CDR3 region has the DNA TGCGCCAGCACCGACAGGGGGCGGAACACCGGGGAGCTGTTTTTT. Its translation: CASTDRGRNTGELFF.